A single sample gave rise to the 20 T cell receptor beta chains below, sequenced in a study of blood T cell repertoires in COVID-19. Produced via immunoSEQ multiplex PCR; TCRdb's table is partial and in-frame only. Seen here are fewer than 250,000 clones, around four fifths observed once, and the top ten hold less than 20%. Sequencing input: peripheral blood. The receptor set was obtained from a human donor in a cohort sampled during active COVID-19.

This chain connects TRBV5-1 to TRBJ2-3; TRBD2 agrees at 8 bases. Germline lookup yields CDR1 SGHRS and CDR2 YFSETQ. The CDR3 has 17 amino acids. Trimming at V came to 3 bases and at J to 1 base, leaving 10 bases not matched to a gene. In DNA form, the CDR3 reads TGCGCCAGCAGCTACTCCCCGGGTAGCGGGGGCACAGATACGCAGTATTTT. Protein: CASSYSPGSGGTDTQYF. Full variable domain (outside the CDR3, taken from reference TRBV5-1 and TRBJ2-3): KAGVTQTPRYLIKTRGQQVTLSCSPISGHRSVSWYQQTPGQGLQFLFEYFSETQRNKGNFPGRFSGRQFSNSRSEMNVSTLELGDSALYLCASSYSPGSGGTDTQYFGPGTRLTVL.

The CDR3 sequence: CASSLLRTSSTGELFF. CDR3 DNA sequence: TGTGCCAGCAGCCTTCTAAGGACTAGCAGCACCGGGGAGCTGTTTTTT. The genes are TRBV3-1 (or the pseudogene TRBV3-2) and TRBJ2-2; 8 nucleotides agree with TRBD2. CDR3 length equals 16 residues. With V trimmed by 4 bases and J by 4 bases, 8 bases remained unmatched. Germline V gives CDR1 LGHDT, CDR2 YNNKEL (reference sequence).

This clone has only one observation. V usage is TRBV11-2 and J usage is TRBJ2-3; a weak D match, TRBD1 (5 bases). The CDR3 contains 15 residues. The V end was cut by 4 bases, the J end by 5 bases, with 16 bases between. Germline V gene lookup returns CDR1 SGHAT and CDR2 FQNNGV. The CDR3 region has the DNA TGTGCCAGCAGCTCAAACGCAGGGAAGGGAGATACGCAGTATTTT. This encodes CASSSNAGKGDTQYF.

J is TRBJ2-5 and V is TRBV11-2; D is perhaps TRBD2 (5 bases). The CDR3 is made up of 12 amino acids. The ends were cut back, 4 bases at V and 10 bases at J, with 13 bases in the middle. Germline values: CDR1 SGHAT, CDR2 FQNNGV. The CDR3 region is CASSSTGVDQYF. The DNA of the CDR3 is TGTGCCAGCAGCTCGACCGGGGTGGACCAGTACTTC.

This chain connects TRBV5-1 to TRBJ1-2, with a tentative D call TRBD1 (5 bases). The V gene lost 0 bases and the J gene lost 6 bases, with 12 bases spanning the gap. This CDR3 has 14 amino acids. Germline lookup yields CDR1 SGHRS and CDR2 YFSETQ. This chain's CDR3 is CASSLAGGVDGYTF. The CDR3 coding sequence is TGCGCCAGCAGCTTGGCCGGGGGGGTCGATGGCTACACCTTC.

The V and J genes are TRBV9 and TRBJ2-2; 9 bases align to TRBD2. The CDR3 spans 15 residues. The germline V gene has CDR1 SGDLS and CDR2 YYNGEE. V lost 3 bases and J lost 4; bases outside the gene matches: 4. CDR3 residues: CASSATSGRTGELFF. CDR3 DNA sequence: TGTGCCAGCAGCGCGACTAGCGGCCGCACCGGGGAGCTGTTTTTT.

This clone was seen only once. V usage is TRBV15 and J usage is TRBJ1-5; D call uncertain. The germline V gene has CDR1 LNHNV and CDR2 YYDKDF (reference sequence). This CDR3 contains 15 residues. Between the trimmed V and J ends, which lost 1 base and 6 bases, there was a span of 13 bases. CDR3 sequence reads: CATSRGGRVGQPQHF. In DNA form, the CDR3 reads TGTGCCACCAGCAGAGGCGGGAGGGTCGGTCAGCCCCAGCATTTT.

The V and J genes are TRBV5-6 and TRBJ2-2; the D gene is possibly TRBD1 (6 bases). V was shortened by 2 bases and J by 7 bases, with 15 bases between the two germline ends. CDR1 SGHDT and CDR2 YYEEEE come from the germline V gene. This CDR3 is built from 15 residues. CDR3 loop: CASSLQGTDDGELFF. The CDR3 coding sequence is TGTGCCAGCAGCTTACAGGGAACGGACGACGGGGAGCTGTTTTTT.

This rearrangement joins TRBV28 to TRBJ2-1; TRBD2 agrees at 7 bases. The CDR3 is 15 residues long. Germline V gene lookup returns CDR1 MDHEN and CDR2 SYDVKM. V dropped 2 bases and J dropped 6; count of bases not matched to a gene: 7. The CDR3 here is CASSLPGLGPNEQFF. The CDR3 DNA follows: TGTGCCAGCAGTTTACCCGGACTAGGGCCCAATGAGCAGTTCTTC.

The rearrangement joins TRBV7-8 to TRBJ2-7; the D gene is possibly TRBD1 (6 bases). CDR1 and CDR2 (germline): SGHVS, FQNEAQ. This CDR3 comprises 13 residues. The germline V and J ends were trimmed by 3 bases and 1 base, with 7 bases remaining between them. In DNA, the CDR3 is TGTGCCAGCAGCTTGGGGGCATCCTACGAGCAGTACTTC. Translation gives CASSLGASYEQYF. The full variable domain, in which reference TRBV7-8 and TRBJ2-7 provide the parts outside the CDR3, is GAGVSQSPRYKVAKRGQDVALRCDPISGHVSLFWYQQALGQGPEFLTYFQNEAQLDKSGLPSDRFFAERPEGSVSTLKIQRTQQEDSAVYLCASSLGASYEQYFGPGTRLTVT.

V gene TRBV11-2 combines with J gene TRBJ1-1, with 8 bases matching TRBD1. This CDR3 is built from 14 residues. CDR1 and CDR2 from the germline V gene are SGHAT and FQNNGV. The V and J ends lost 4 bases and 4 bases, in that order; junction bases with no gene match: 5. CDR3 protein: CASSSTGASTEAFF. The DNA for the CDR3 is TGTGCCAGCAGCTCGACAGGGGCGAGCACTGAAGCTTTCTTT.

The CDR3 is CASSSWTGENTEAFF. The CDR3, as DNA: TGTGCCAGCAGCTCTTGGACTGGAGAGAACACTGAAGCTTTCTTT. The rearrangement joins TRBV13 to TRBJ1-1; D not resolved. The CDR3 length is 15 residues. The germline V gene encodes CDR1 PRHDT and CDR2 FYEKMQ (reference sequence). Trimming shortened V by 4 bases and J by 1 base, and 13 bases separated the two germline ends. Supplemented by reference TRBV13 and TRBJ1-1, the full variable domain reads AAGVIQSPRHLIKEKRETATLKCYPIPRHDTVYWYQQGPGQDPQFLISFYEKMQSDKGSIPDRFSAQQFSDYHSELNMSSLELGDSALYFCASSSWTGENTEAFFGQGTRLTVV.

This clone has a handful of counts. The chain combines TRBV6-6 with TRBJ1-6; no definite D call. Per the germline V gene, CDR1 is MNHNY and CDR2 is SVGAGI (reference sequence). Trimming left V 0 bases short and J 9 bases short, with 15 bases between. This CDR3 contains 16 residues. The CDR3 loop is CASSYSTGPLSSPLHF. CDR3 nucleotides: TGTGCCAGCAGTTACTCGACGGGTCCGTTGAGTTCACCCCTCCACTTT.

The CDR3: CASSPRGGGGTYEQYF. The CDR3 region has the DNA TGTGCCAGCAGCCCCCGGGGAGGCGGGGGGACCTACGAGCAGTACTTC. The chain recombines TRBV5-6 with TRBJ2-7, with TRBD2 matching 8 bases. In germline, CDR1 is SGHDT, CDR2 YYEEEE. The V and J ends lost 4 bases and 2 bases, in that order; junction bases with no gene match: 11. The CDR3 loop spans 16 amino acids. The complete variable domain, with remaining parts taken from reference TRBV5-6 and TRBJ2-7, reads DAGVTQSPTHLIKTRGQQVTLRCSPKSGHDTVSWYQQALGQGPQFIFQYYEEEERQRGNFPDRFSGHQFPNYSSELNVNALLLGDSALYLCASSPRGGGGTYEQYFGPGTRLTVT.

The chain couples TRBV24-1 to TRBJ2-7; 7 nucleotides agree with TRBD1. Trimming at V came to 5 bases and at J to 5 bases, leaving 8 bases not matched to a gene. CDR1 is KGHDR, CDR2 SFDVKD, per germline. This CDR3 contains 14 residues. This chain's CDR3 is CATSGTGWVDEQYV. The CDR3 DNA reads TGTGCCACCAGTGGGACAGGTTGGGTCGACGAGCAGTACGTC.

The CDR3 loop is CASAQLAITGELFF. CDR3 DNA sequence: TGTGCCAGCGCCCAACTAGCGATCACCGGGGAGCTGTTTTTT. V is TRBV3-1 (or the pseudogene TRBV3-2) and J is TRBJ2-2, with 7 bases that match TRBD2. Looked up from germline, CDR1 is LGHDT and CDR2 is YNNKEL (reference sequence). Trimming at V came to 8 bases and at J to 4 bases, leaving 7 bases not matched to a gene. CDR3 size: 14 residues.

The chain recombines TRBV11-3 with TRBJ1-1; TRBD1 matches at 7 bases. V lost 5 bases, J lost 10 bases, and 10 bases stayed unmatched. Germline values: CDR1 SGHNT, CDR2 YENEEA. This CDR3 is built from 13 residues. The CDR3 DNA sequence: TGTGCCAGCAGCCAAACTCAGGGGGTTGTAGCTTTCTTT. This encodes CASSQTQGVVAFF. Supplemented by reference TRBV11-3 and TRBJ1-1, the full variable domain reads EAGVVQSPRYKIIEKKQPVAFWCNPISGHNTLYWYLQNLGQGPELLIRYENEEAVDDSQLPKDRFSAERLKGVDSTLKIQPAELGDSAVYLCASSQTQGVVAFFGQGTRLTVV.

A single count supports this clone. This chain connects TRBV9 to TRBJ1-3; TRBD1 agrees at 7 bases. Germline V lookup: CDR1 SGDLS, CDR2 YYNGEE. The length of the CDR3 is 14 residues. V was pared by 3 bases and J by 1 base, with 1 base of the junction left unmatched. CDR3 DNA: TGTGCCAGCAGCGCGACAGGGTCTGGAAACACCATATATTTT. Translation gives CASSATGSGNTIYF.

The chain employs TRBV7-2 and TRBJ1-1; D ambiguous. Germline V gene data show CDR1 as SGHTA and CDR2 as FQGNSA. Trimming pared 1 base from V and 10 bases from J, leaving 16 bases between. CDR3 length: 14 amino acids. CDR3 nucleotide sequence: TGTGCCAGCAGCTTAGGTTGGGAAGCGGCCACAGCTTTCTTT. This codes for CASSLGWEAATAFF.

The rearrangement links TRBV19 to TRBJ2-1; 14 bases are a match to TRBD2. Germline CDR1 and CDR2: LNHDA and SQIVND (reference sequence). V trimming: 4 bases; J trimming: 3 bases; junction bases outside the gene matches: 2. The CDR3 is made up of 16 amino acids. In nucleotides, the CDR3 is TGTGCCAGTAGTAGGACTAGCGGGAGGCTCTACAATGAGCAGTTCTTC. Protein product: CASSRTSGRLYNEQFF.